A single sample gave rise to the 32 T cell receptor beta chains below, sequenced in a study of CD8+CD57+ T cells in acquired aplastic anemia. Genomic DNA served as template for TCR beta VDJ and CDR3 profiling. TCRdb re-derived calls from the reads in MiXCR, one entry per CDR3 protein. The sample gives 200,000 to 250,000 distinct CDR3 sequences, 34% of which show up once; 0.9% to 1.2% is in the top ten. Source material: sorted CD4+, CD8+, or CD8+CD57+ T cells (not recorded which) from PBMCs. The receptors were sampled from a human donor in good health, serving as a control.

CDR3 coding DNA: TGCGCCAGCAGCCAAGTAGGAGGCAGAGTGAACACTGAAGCTTTCTTT. Translated, it gives CASSQVGGRVNTEAFF. The chain is built from TRBV4-1 and TRBJ1-1; no clear D gene. The CDR3 spans 16 residues. Per germline, CDR1 MGHRA and CDR2 YSYEKL. Trimming pared 1 base from V and 0 bases from J, leaving 12 bases between.

This clonotype has more than one count but fewer than ten. This chain uses TRBV15 with TRBJ2-7; D may be TRBD1 (6 bases). Trimming stripped 2 bases from V and 0 bases from J, with 11 bases between. Per the germline V gene, CDR1 is LNHNV and CDR2 is YYDKDF (reference sequence). There are 15 residues in the CDR3. The CDR3 bases are TGTGCCACCAGCAGATCCAGGGGCTTCTCCTACGAGCAGTACTTC. Residues: CATSRSRGFSYEQYF.

The V call is TRBV15, the J call TRBJ2-7; TRBD1 is a possible D gene (5 bases). The V gene's germline CDR1 is LNHNV and CDR2 YYDKDF (reference sequence). The CDR3 is 14 residues long. V was cut by 3 bases and J by 7 bases, with 16 bases left in between. In nucleotides, the CDR3 is TGTGCCACCAGCAGCCTAAGCAGGGCTGGAGAGCAGTACTTC. This codes for CATSSLSRAGEQYF.

This clonotype was found a few times. The V call is TRBV30, the J call TRBJ1-2; 7 bases match TRBD1. The V gene's germline CDR1 is GTSNPN and CDR2 SVGIG (reference sequence). The CDR3 length is 14 residues. V gave up 3 bases and J gave up 3 bases; unmatched junction bases: 7. The CDR3 loop is CAWRAQGSDYGYTF. CDR3 in DNA: TGTGCCTGGAGGGCACAGGGGTCTGACTATGGCTACACCTTC.

This clonotype was seen a single time. The chain has TRBV7-2 and TRBJ1-4; 8 bases map to TRBD1. Germline V gene sequence: CDR1 SGHTA, CDR2 FQGNSA. This CDR3 contains 14 residues. J was trimmed by 8 bases and V by 1 base; bases with no gene match: 3. The CDR3 nucleotides read TGTGCCAGCAGCTTAGGGACAGGGTTAGAAAAACTGTTTTTT. This gives the protein CASSLGTGLEKLFF.

This clonotype was detected a few times. A much more abundant neighbour one base away suggests this may be a read error. The chain has TRBV9 and TRBJ1-6; TRBD1 matches 7 bases. The CDR3 totals 14 residues. Germline loops: CDR1 SGDLS, CDR2 YYNGEE. The trim removed 3 bases at V and 8 bases at J, leaving 5 bases unmatched. The CDR3 nucleotides read TGTGCCAGCAGCGCAGGGGGGAGGGATTCACCCCTCCACTTT. It yields the protein CASSAGGRDSPLHF.

On this clonotype itself: At one end the junction does not follow the germline gene, possibly because of a read error. The genes are TRBV5-1 and TRBJ1-1; 10 positions agree with TRBD1. CDR1 is SGHRS and CDR2 is YFSETQ in the germline V gene. The CDR3 loop spans 18 amino acids. For the CDR3, the DNA is TGCGCCAGCAGCTTACACCCGTTGACGGACAGGGGGAACACTGGAGCTTTCTTT. This gives the protein CASSLHPLTDRGNTGAFF.

This clonotype occurred many times. The rearrangement uses TRBV5-6 and TRBJ1-5; 7 bases fit TRBD1. Germline loops: CDR1 SGHDT, CDR2 YYEEEE. The V and J ends lost 5 bases and 4 bases, in that order; junction bases with no gene match: 9. The CDR3 spans 15 residues. CDR3: CASSQDRARNQPQHF. The CDR3 coding sequence is TGTGCCAGCAGTCAAGACAGGGCGAGAAATCAGCCCCAGCATTTT.

At least ten counts were recorded for this clonotype. J is TRBJ2-7 and V is TRBV6-1; D call uncertain. The CDR3 extends over 14 amino acids. Germline CDR1 and CDR2: MNHNS and SASEGT. Trimming left V 1 base short and J 3 bases short, with 10 bases between. In DNA, the CDR3 is TGTGCCAGCAGTGAAGTCGCTATGATCTACGAGCAGTACTTC. Its translation is CASSEVAMIYEQYF.

The sample holds many counts of this clonotype. The chain employs TRBV11-3 and TRBJ1-6; maybe TRBD1 (6 bases). The V gene's germline CDR1 is SGHNT and CDR2 YENEEA. V gave up 5 bases and J gave up 7 bases, with 9 bases separating them. The CDR3 is 13 amino acids. The CDR3 nucleotides read TGTGCCAGCAGCGAAACAGGGAATTCACCCCTCCACTTT. Its protein product is CASSETGNSPLHF. Based on the CDR3 plus reference TRBV11-3 and TRBJ1-6, the full variable domain is EAGVVQSPRYKIIEKKQPVAFWCNPISGHNTLYWYLQNLGQGPELLIRYENEEAVDDSQLPKDRFSAERLKGVDSTLKIQPAELGDSAVYLCASSETGNSPLHFGNGTRLTVT.

This chain uses TRBV5-1 with TRBJ1-6, with D maybe TRBD1 (6 bases). With 1 base removed from V and 9 bases from J, the gap between germline ends came to 17 bases. The germline gives CDR1 SGHRS, CDR2 YFSETQ. This CDR3 has 16 residues. This chain's CDR3 is CASSLSPGVLGSPLHF. DNA of the CDR3: TGCGCCAGCAGCTTGTCGCCAGGGGTTCTGGGTTCACCCCTCCACTTT.

This clonotype was detected only once. The chain employs TRBV7-2 and TRBJ1-1; D unresolved. Germline assignment: CDR1 SGHTA and CDR2 FQGNSA. V lost 3 bases, J lost 6 bases, and 5 bases lay in between. CDR3 length: 11 residues. CDR3 sequence: CASSLVSEAFF. The CDR3 region has the DNA TGTGCCAGCAGCTTGGTATCTGAAGCTTTCTTT.

The chain carries TRBV15 and TRBJ2-7; 9 bases match TRBD1. With 1 base clipped from V and 0 bases from J, the junction kept 4 bases outside the gene matches. CDR1 and CDR2 from the germline V gene are LNHNV and YYDKDF (reference sequence). CDR3 length equals 16 residues. The CDR3 loop reads CATSRGGQGTSYEQYF. The DNA for the CDR3 is TGTGCCACCAGCAGAGGAGGACAGGGGACCTCCTACGAGCAGTACTTC.

This clonotype was found a few times. The chain joins TRBV25-1 to TRBJ1-5; 7 bases line up with TRBD1. The V and J ends lost 8 bases and 5 bases, in that order; junction bases with no gene match: 3. CDR3 length: 12 amino acids. In germline, CDR1 is MGHDK, CDR2 SYGVNS. The CDR3 sequence: CASGTAHQPQHF. CDR3 DNA: TGTGCCAGCGGGACAGCCCATCAGCCCCAGCATTTT.

This clonotype was seen more than once but under ten times. The chain combines TRBV24-1 with TRBJ2-1; D ambiguous. V was shortened by 3 bases and J by 9 bases, with 8 bases between the two germline ends. This CDR3 region has 12 residues. Per the germline V gene, CDR1 is KGHDR and CDR2 is SFDVKD. CDR3 region: CATSDPNTEQFF. DNA for the CDR3: TGTGCCACCAGTGATCCGAATACTGAGCAGTTCTTC.

The V call is TRBV28, the J call TRBJ2-5; D is possibly TRBD1 (5 bases). Germline values: CDR1 MDHEN, CDR2 SYDVKM. CDR3 length equals 15 residues. Between the trimmed V and J ends, which lost 5 bases and 5 bases, there was a span of 18 bases. The CDR3 reads CASSTPRQGKETQYF. The CDR3 DNA follows: TGTGCCAGCAGTACCCCCCGGCAGGGAAAGGAGACCCAGTACTTC.

This clonotype was recorded at least ten times. The chain links TRBV20-1 to TRBJ1-2; D possibly corresponds to TRBD1 (6 bases). CDR1 DFQATT and CDR2 SNEGSKA come from the germline V gene (reference sequence). This CDR3 contains 13 residues. Deletions cut 5 bases from V and 5 bases from J, with 15 bases between. The CDR3 DNA reads TGCAGTGCTCAAACAGGGTTTCGGTATGGCTACACCTTC. Amino acid sequence: CSAQTGFRYGYTF.

This clonotype was counted at least ten times. The chain combines TRBV19 with TRBJ1-1; TRBD1 aligns across 7 bases. Germline lookup yields CDR1 LNHDA and CDR2 SQIVND (reference sequence). The CDR3 length is 17 residues. V gave up 4 bases and J gave up 6 bases; unmatched junction bases: 17. The CDR3, as DNA: TGTGCCAGTAGTACCCGAGAAAACAGGGGCCTGTACTCTGAAGCTTTCTTT. This gives the protein CASSTRENRGLYSEAFF.

This clonotype appeared many times. The chain combines TRBV2 with TRBJ2-3, with D perhaps TRBD2 (6 bases). The CDR3 totals 13 residues. V lost 9 bases, J lost 8 bases, and 18 bases lay in between. Germline-derived CDR1 and CDR2 are SNHLY and FYNNEI. The CDR3 reads CASTGLDAGTQYF. The CDR3 region has the DNA TGTGCCAGTACGGGACTCGACGCCGGTACGCAGTATTTT.

The chain recombines TRBV6-5 with TRBJ2-1; D is perhaps TRBD1 (5 bases). Deletions cut 0 bases from V and 8 bases from J, with 8 bases between. The CDR3 contains 13 residues. CDR1 is MNHEY and CDR2 is SVGAGI in the germline V gene. The CDR3 nucleotides are TGTGCCAGCAGTTACTCTGGCAGGGATGAGCAGTTCTTC. It specifies CASSYSGRDEQFF.

The sample holds many counts of this clonotype. V usage is TRBV2 and J usage is TRBJ2-6, with D perhaps given as TRBD1 or TRBD2 (5 bases each). The CDR3 is 17 residues long. Germline V gives CDR1 SNHLY, CDR2 FYNNEI. Trimming cost V 3 bases and J 0 bases, with 12 bases left between them. The CDR3 DNA reads as TGTGCCAGCAGTGAGTGGGACCGTTACTCTGGGGCCAACGTCCTGACTTTC. Amino acid sequence: CASSEWDRYSGANVLTF.

Comment on this clonotype: A much larger clone lies one base from this, so it may be a read error. The V call is TRBV5-4, the J call TRBJ2-1; 7 positions match TRBD1. Looked up from germline, CDR1 is SGHNT and CDR2 is YYREEE (reference sequence). V shed 2 bases and J 12 bases; nucleotides not matched to a gene: 14. The CDR3 has 15 residues. CDR3 DNA sequence: TGTGCCAGCAGCTTCTGGACAGGTGGGTCGGATGGGCAGTTCTTC. Its protein product is CASSFWTGGSDGQFF.

This clonotype was observed at least ten times. One end of the junction varies from germline; a read error may be responsible. The rearrangement uses TRBV5-1 and TRBJ2-5; 7 positions match TRBD2. Germline V CDR1 and CDR2: SGHRS, YFSETQ. The CDR3 covers 13 residues. The CDR3 DNA reads TGTGCCAGCAGCCGCGGGGGTGAAGAGACCCAGTACTTC. Its translation is CASSRGGEETQYF.

The chain carries TRBV9 and TRBJ2-1; D gene uncertain. Germline loops: CDR1 SGDLS, CDR2 YYNGEE. Trimming removed 0 bases from V and 8 bases from J, with 12 bases in between. The CDR3 extends over 14 amino acids. As DNA, the CDR3 is TGTGCCAGCAGCGTAGCTACGGGTGGGGATGAGCAGTTCTTC. This translates into CASSVATGGDEQFF.

The count of this clonotype is one. This may come from a read error, since a much larger clone is one base off. The chain employs TRBV10-3 and TRBJ1-3; D is perhaps TRBD1 (6 bases). V was pared by 3 bases and J by 1 base, with 19 bases between. Looked up from germline, CDR1 is ENHRY and CDR2 is SYGVKD. This CDR3 is 18 amino acids long. This CDR3 is CAISDMGAGRLSGNTIYF. CDR3 bases: TGTGCCATCAGTGATATGGGGGCAGGGAGGTTGTCTGGAAACACCATATATTTT.

This clonotype was counted at least ten times. The CDR3 spells CASSLLVTEAFF. CDR3 sequence (DNA): TGTGCCAGCAGTTTGTTGGTTACTGAAGCTTTCTTT. This chain joins TRBV12-3 or TRBV12-4 and TRBJ1-1; D gene ambiguous. Trimming stripped 3 bases from V and 5 bases from J, with 7 bases between. The CDR3 loop spans 12 amino acids.

Note on this clonotype: A clone one base away is much larger, so this may be a read error. The gene calls are TRBV7-2 and TRBJ2-7; 10 nucleotides agree with TRBD1. Germline CDR1 SGHTA, CDR2 FQGNSA. CDR3 length: 15 amino acids. V lost 1 base to trimming and J lost 6 bases; unmatched junction nucleotides: 6. CDR3 in DNA: TGTGCCAGCAGCTTAGTTGGGACAGGGGACTGCGAGCAGTACTTC. Its translation: CASSLVGTGDCEQYF. The full variable domain, in which reference TRBV7-2 and TRBJ2-7 provide the parts outside the CDR3, is GAGVSQSPSNKVTEKGKDVELRCDPISGHTALYWYRQSLGQGLEFLIYFQGNSAPDKSGLPSDRFSAERTGGSVSTLTIQRTQQEDSAVYLCASSLVGTGDCEQYFGPGTRLTVT.

This clonotype appeared a few times. The DNA for the CDR3 is TGTGCCAGCAGCCAAGACTTGGACACTGAAGCTTTCTTT. Its protein is CASSQDLDTEAFF. The chain employs TRBV4-2 and TRBJ1-1; D uncertain. V dropped 0 bases and J dropped 3 bases, with 5 bases sitting between them. This CDR3 is built from 13 residues. Germline V CDR1 and CDR2: LGHNA, YNFKEQ.

The chain recombines TRBV10-3 with TRBJ2-5; D perhaps matches TRBD1 (6 bases). The germline gives CDR1 ENHRY, CDR2 SYGVKD. Trimming left V 10 bases short and J 7 bases short, with 16 bases between. The CDR3 runs to 12 residues. CDR3 region: CATHQGHGTQYF. In DNA, the CDR3 is TGTGCCACCCACCAGGGGCATGGGACCCAGTACTTC.

The genes are TRBV4-2 and TRBJ2-7; 9 nucleotides match TRBD1. The ends lost 1 base at V and 6 bases at J; junction bases unmatched: 19. Germline CDR1 LGHNA, CDR2 YNFKEQ. CDR3 length equals 19 residues. The chain's CDR3 is CASSQGPQPPGQGRPEQYF. The CDR3 nucleotides are TGTGCCAGCAGCCAAGGGCCCCAGCCGCCGGGACAGGGTCGACCCGAGCAGTACTTC.

This clonotype was seen repeatedly, ten times or more. The genes are TRBV19 and TRBJ1-5; D not resolved. This CDR3 has 15 residues. CDR1 and CDR2 (germline): LNHDA, SQIVND (reference sequence). V lost 3 bases and J 7 bases, leaving 16 bases between the germline ends. The CDR3 loop reads CASSIYGASGQPQHF. DNA for the CDR3: TGTGCCAGTAGTATTTATGGTGCATCGGGACAGCCCCAGCATTTT. The full variable domain, its missing parts supplied by reference TRBV19 and TRBJ1-5, is DGGITQSPKYLFRKEGQNVTLSCEQNLNHDAMYWYRQDPGQGLRLIYYSQIVNDFQKGDIAEGYSVSREKKESFPLTVTSAQKNPTAFYLCASSIYGASGQPQHFGDGTRLSIL.

This clonotype has ten or more counts. The V call is TRBV29-1, the J call TRBJ1-4; a weak D match, TRBD1 (5 bases). CDR1 is SQVTM and CDR2 is ANQGSEA in the germline V gene. Trimming shortened V by 6 bases and J by 5 bases, and 19 bases separated the two germline ends. This CDR3 is 15 amino acids long. DNA of the CDR3: TGCAGCGTCGCCAGGGAGCGAGGGGAGAATGAAAAACTGTTTTTT. Translation gives CSVARERGENEKLFF.